This TCR beta chain originates from a study of identical twins. The CDR3 loop spans 17 amino acids. Losses at the gene ends were 5 bases for V and 0 bases for J; bases not matched to a gene: 10. Germline CDR1 SGHTA, CDR2 FQGNSA. TCRdb analysed the 5' RACE reads with MiXCR anew, one entry per CDR3 protein. The table lists approximately 220,000 distinct CDR3 sequences, around 10% of them singletons. The chain recombines TRBV7-2 with TRBJ2-7; 10 bases map to TRBD2. The TCR comes from a woman aged 18-30 years in good health. The material sequenced was memory (CD45RO+) T cells sorted from blood. CDR3 amino acids: CASSPGLAAYFSYEQYF. The DNA for the CDR3 is TGTGCCAGCAGCCCCGGACTAGCGGCTTACTTCTCCTACGAGCAGTACTTC.